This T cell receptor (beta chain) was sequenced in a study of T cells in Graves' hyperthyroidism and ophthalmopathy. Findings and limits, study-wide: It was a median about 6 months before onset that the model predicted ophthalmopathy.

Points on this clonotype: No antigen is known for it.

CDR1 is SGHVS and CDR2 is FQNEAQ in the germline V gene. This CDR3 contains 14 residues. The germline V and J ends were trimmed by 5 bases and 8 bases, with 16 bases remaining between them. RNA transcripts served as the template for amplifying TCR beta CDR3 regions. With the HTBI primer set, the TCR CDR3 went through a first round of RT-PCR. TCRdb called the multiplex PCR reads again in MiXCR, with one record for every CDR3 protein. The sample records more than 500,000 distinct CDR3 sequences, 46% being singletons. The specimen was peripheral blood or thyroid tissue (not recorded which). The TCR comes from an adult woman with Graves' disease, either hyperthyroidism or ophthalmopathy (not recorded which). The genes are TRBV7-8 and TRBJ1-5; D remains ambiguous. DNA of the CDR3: TGTGCCAGCAGCCACGGGGAAGGTGGAAAGCCCCAGCATTTT. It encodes CASSHGEGGKPQHF.